In this sample, the clone carrying this TCR beta chain turned up many times. Its cognate antigen is unknown. CDR1 is SGHRS, CDR2 YFSETQ, per germline. The CDR3 sequence is 13 residues long. With 4 bases removed from V and 5 bases from J, the gap between germline ends came to 12 bases. From 5'RACE with constant-segment primers came TCR alpha and TCR beta cDNA libraries that carried sample barcodes and UMIs. TCRdb fed the 5' RACE reads into MiXCR, producing one record per CDR3 protein. Of tens of thousands of distinct CDR3 sequences in the sample, around 10% were seen once. These data are taken from a study of T-cell memory formation after mild COVID-19. Study-wide background: TCR clusters largely stayed donor specific.

Study-level points and caveats: Among clones contracting day 15 to 85, CD4/CD8 was balanced, whereas later expanders leaned CD4+. Mainly CM and EM harbored the contracting CD4+ clones; mainly EMRA harbored the CD8+ ones.

The gene calls are TRBV5-1 and TRBJ1-1, with D unresolved. Sequenced sample: PBMCs or a T cell subset sorted from them (not recorded which). This receptor was identified in a man younger than 30 who had mild COVID-19 (a few samples of this study predate the infection). Cell type and time point are not known. The CDR3 DNA is TGCGCCAGCAGCCTGGAGGGAAGTACTGAAGCTTTCTTT. This sequence encodes CASSLEGSTEAFF.